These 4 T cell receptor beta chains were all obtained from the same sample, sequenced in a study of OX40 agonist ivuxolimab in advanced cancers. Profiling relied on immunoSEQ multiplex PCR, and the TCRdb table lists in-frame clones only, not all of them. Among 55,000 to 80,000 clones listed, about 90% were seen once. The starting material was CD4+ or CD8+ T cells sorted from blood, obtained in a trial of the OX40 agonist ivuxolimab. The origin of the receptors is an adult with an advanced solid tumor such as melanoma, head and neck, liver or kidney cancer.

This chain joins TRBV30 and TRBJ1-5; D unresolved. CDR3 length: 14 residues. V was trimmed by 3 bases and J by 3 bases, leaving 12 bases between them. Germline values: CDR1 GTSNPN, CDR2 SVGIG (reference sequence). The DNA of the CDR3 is TGTGCCTGGAGAGGTCACAACAACAATCAGCCCCAGCATTTT. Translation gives CAWRGHNNNQPQHF. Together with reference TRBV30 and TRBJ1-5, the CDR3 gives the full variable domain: SQTIHQWPATLVQPVGSPLSLECTVEGTSNPNLYWYRQAAGRGLQLLFYSVGIGQISSEVPQNLSASRPQDRQFILSSKKLLLSDSGFYLCAWRGHNNNQPQHFGDGTRLSIL.

CDR3 nucleotides: TGTGCCAGCAGCTATGGGACAGGGTTTGTGGATACGCAGTATTTT. It codes for CASSYGTGFVDTQYF. The rearrangement uses TRBV11-3 and TRBJ2-3, with 9 bases aligning to TRBD1. The junction had 8 bases not matched to a gene; V was cut back by 4 bases and J by 6 bases. Germline-derived CDR1 and CDR2 are SGHNT and YENEEA. The CDR3 extends over 15 amino acids.

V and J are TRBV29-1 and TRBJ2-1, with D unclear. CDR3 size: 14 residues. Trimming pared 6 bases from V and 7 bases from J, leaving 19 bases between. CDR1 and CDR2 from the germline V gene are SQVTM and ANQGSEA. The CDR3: CSVELSIDLNEQFF. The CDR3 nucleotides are TGCAGCGTAGAATTGAGCATCGACTTAAATGAGCAGTTCTTC.

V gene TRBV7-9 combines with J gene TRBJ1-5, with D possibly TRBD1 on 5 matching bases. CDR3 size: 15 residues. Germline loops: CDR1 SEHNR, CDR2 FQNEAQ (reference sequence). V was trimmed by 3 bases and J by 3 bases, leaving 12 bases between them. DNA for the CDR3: TGTGCCAGCAGCTTCGGCCAGGGTCCCAATCAGCCCCAGCATTTT. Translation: CASSFGQGPNQPQHF.